The 28 T cell receptor beta chains listed next were all sequenced from one sample in a study of blood T cell repertoires in COVID-19. Libraries were prepared by immunoSEQ multiplex PCR; TCRdb keeps only in-frame clonotypes and omits some of them. The sample yields approximately 190,000 clones, 70% to 90% seen once. Sequencing was carried out using peripheral blood. These receptors came from a woman in her forties who had recovered from COVID-19.

The genes are TRBV6-6 and TRBJ2-1; tentatively, D is TRBD1 (6 bases). Deletions cut 6 bases from V and 0 bases from J, with 6 bases between. The CDR3 spans 13 residues. The germline CDR1 and CDR2 sequences are MNHNY and SVGAGI (reference sequence). The CDR3 reads CASRTGSYNEQFF. Written as DNA, the CDR3 is TGTGCCAGCAGGACAGGCTCCTACAATGAGCAGTTCTTC.

This sequence joins TRBV9 and TRBJ2-1; 11 bases are shared with TRBD2. V lost 0 bases and J lost 6; bases outside the gene matches: 11. This CDR3 is 18 amino acids long. The germline V gene has CDR1 SGDLS and CDR2 YYNGEE. CDR3 bases: TGTGCCAGCAGCGTAGAGTTAGGGCTAGCGGGAGGTCGCAATGAGCAGTTCTTC. Residues: CASSVELGLAGGRNEQFF.

The rearrangement uses TRBV7-9 and TRBJ1-1; the D gene is possibly TRBD1 (6 bases). With 3 bases removed from V and 8 bases from J, the gap between germline ends came to 10 bases. Germline loops: CDR1 SEHNR, CDR2 FQNEAQ (reference sequence). The CDR3 spans 12 residues. The DNA for the CDR3 is TGTGCCAGCAGCTTTGACAGGACCGAAGCTTTCTTT. Translating gives CASSFDRTEAFF.

V gene TRBV6-1 combines with J gene TRBJ2-5; the D gene is possibly TRBD1 (6 bases). In germline, CDR1 is MNHNS, CDR2 SASEGT. Trimming cost V 1 base and J 6 bases, with 9 bases left between them. The CDR3 is made up of 13 amino acids. The CDR3 protein is CASSEGTVQTQYF. CDR3 nucleotide sequence: TGTGCCAGCAGTGAAGGGACAGTCCAGACCCAGTACTTC.

This sequence joins TRBV19 and TRBJ2-3; weak D call: TRBD1 (5 bases). Looked up from germline, CDR1 is LNHDA and CDR2 is SQIVND (reference sequence). Trimming shortened V by 2 bases and J by 6 bases, and 15 bases separated the two germline ends. The CDR3 is made up of 15 amino acids. CDR3 in DNA: TGTGCCAGTAGTATATACGGCAGTCCAGGGGATACGCAGTATTTT. The encoded protein is CASSIYGSPGDTQYF.

The rearrangement joins TRBV11-2 to TRBJ1-2, with D possibly matching TRBD1 (5 bases). This CDR3 is built from 14 residues. The germline V gene has CDR1 SGHAT and CDR2 FQNNGV. The V gene lost 1 base and the J gene lost 1 base, with 7 bases spanning the gap. The CDR3 nucleotides are TGTGCCAGCAGCTTAGGGCAGGGTAACTATGGCTACACCTTC. This sequence encodes CASSLGQGNYGYTF.

This rearrangement joins TRBV3-1 (or the pseudogene TRBV3-2) to TRBJ1-2; TRBD1 agrees at 9 bases. V shed 4 bases, J shed 7 bases, and the junction held 16 bases outside the gene matches. CDR1 and CDR2 from the germline V gene are LGHDT and YNNKEL (reference sequence). The CDR3 is 17 amino acids. CDR3 protein: CASSPIGTGQGSAGYTF. CDR3 DNA sequence: TGTGCCAGCAGCCCTATCGGAACCGGACAGGGGAGTGCTGGCTACACCTTC.

This clone was detected only a few times. This chain joins TRBV30 and TRBJ1-1, with 9 positions matching TRBD1. This CDR3 spans 13 amino acids. Per germline, CDR1 GTSNPN and CDR2 SVGIG (reference sequence). V shed 0 bases and J 10 bases; nucleotides not matched to a gene: 6. In nucleotides, the CDR3 is TGTGCCTGGAGTGTACAGGGGGCTCAGGTAGCTTTCTTT. Its translation is CAWSVQGAQVAFF. The full variable domain, in which reference TRBV30 and TRBJ1-1 provide the parts outside the CDR3, is SQTIHQWPATLVQPVGSPLSLECTVEGTSNPNLYWYRQAAGRGLQLLFYSVGIGQISSEVPQNLSASRPQDRQFILSSKKLLLSDSGFYLCAWSVQGAQVAFFGQGTRLTVV.

This chain links TRBV3-1 (or the pseudogene TRBV3-2) with TRBJ2-1; a weak D match, TRBD2 (6 bases). The V gene lost 5 bases and the J gene lost 4 bases, with 18 bases spanning the gap. The germline V gene has CDR1 LGHDT and CDR2 YNNKEL (reference sequence). The CDR3 extends over 16 amino acids. CDR3 region: CASSRNPGSRYNEQFF. The CDR3 DNA reads as TGTGCCAGCAGCAGAAACCCCGGGAGCCGGTACAATGAGCAGTTCTTC.

V and J are TRBV7-2 and TRBJ2-5; tentative D call: TRBD1 (6 bases). Germline V gene lookup returns CDR1 SGHTA and CDR2 FQGNSA. The CDR3 runs 14 residues. Trimming shortened V by 4 bases and J by 5 bases, and 14 bases separated the two germline ends. The CDR3 DNA is TGTGCCAGCAGCTCTACAGGGTCTGGGGAGACCCAGTACTTC. This encodes CASSSTGSGETQYF.

The chain links TRBV6-5 to TRBJ2-1; TRBD2 matches 11 bases. J gave up 8 bases and V 5 bases, and 5 bases lay outside the gene matches. This CDR3 is 14 amino acids long. Germline loops: CDR1 MNHEY, CDR2 SVGAGI. CDR3 amino acids: CASSTIAGGDEQFF. The CDR3 nucleotides are TGTGCCAGCAGTACGATAGCGGGAGGGGATGAGCAGTTCTTC.

The chain recombines TRBV3-1 (or the pseudogene TRBV3-2) with TRBJ2-1, with 7 bases identical to TRBD1. Germline loops: CDR1 LGHDT, CDR2 YNNKEL (reference sequence). The junction had 16 bases not matched to a gene; V was cut back by 7 bases and J by 10 bases. This CDR3 contains 15 residues. The CDR3 is CASTRRGAGGEEQFF. CDR3 in DNA: TGTGCCAGCACCCGACGTGGCGCAGGGGGTGAGGAGCAGTTCTTC.

J is TRBJ2-2 and V is TRBV4-1; unclear D gene. The CDR3 runs 15 residues. Per the germline V gene, CDR1 is MGHRA and CDR2 is YSYEKL. Trimming removed 0 bases at V and 1 base at J, with 6 bases between. The CDR3 region has the DNA TGCGCCAGCAGCCAAGAGGCAAGGAACACCGGGGAGCTGTTTTTT. It codes for CASSQEARNTGELFF.

The J gene is TRBJ2-7, the V gene TRBV3-1 (or the pseudogene TRBV3-2); 10 bases align to TRBD2. Germline CDR1 LGHDT, CDR2 YNNKEL (reference sequence). V trimming: 1 base; J trimming: 3 bases; junction bases outside the gene matches: 3. The CDR3 length is 15 residues. CDR3: CASSQASGRGYEQYF. In DNA form, the CDR3 reads TGTGCCAGCAGCCAAGCTAGCGGGAGAGGCTACGAGCAGTACTTC.

This CDR3 is CASSGTSGIGETQYF. DNA for the CDR3: TGTGCCAGCAGCGGGACTAGCGGGATCGGTGAGACCCAGTACTTC. The chain recombines TRBV5-4 with TRBJ2-5; 13 nucleotides agree with TRBD2. Germline CDR1 and CDR2: SGHNT and YYREEE (reference sequence). This CDR3 comprises 15 residues. J was trimmed by 5 bases and V by 4 bases; bases with no gene match: 5.

This CDR3 is CSVAHSGQETQYF. CDR3 DNA: TGCAGCGTTGCGCACAGCGGCCAAGAGACCCAGTACTTC. The rearrangement uses TRBV29-1 and TRBJ2-5; possible D gene TRBD2, 5 bases. Between the trimmed V and J ends, which lost 4 bases and 1 base, there was a span of 10 bases. The CDR3 consists of 13 residues. The germline V gene has CDR1 SQVTM and CDR2 ANQGSEA. Looking up the rest from reference TRBV29-1 and TRBJ2-5 gives the full variable domain: SAVISQKPSRDICQRGTSLTIQCQVDSQVTMMFWYRQQPGQSLTLIATANQGSEATYESGFVIDKFPISRPNLTFSTLTVSNMSPEDSSIYLCSVAHSGQETQYFGPGTRLLVL.

J is TRBJ1-2 and V is TRBV6-5; D is undetermined. The CDR3 is 15 amino acids. CDR1 and CDR2 from the germline V gene are MNHEY and SVGAGI. V was pared by 0 bases and J by 1 base, with 9 bases between. The CDR3 here is CASSYSGGFNYGYTF. The CDR3 DNA sequence: TGTGCCAGCAGTTACTCGGGCGGGTTTAACTATGGCTACACCTTC.

The chain couples TRBV4-3 to TRBJ2-2; D might be TRBD2 (5 bases). V gave up 0 bases and J gave up 1 base, with 12 bases separating them. CDR1 is LGHNA, CDR2 YSLEER, per germline. The CDR3 runs 17 residues. DNA for the CDR3: TGCGCCAGCAGCCAAGAAGGGCTAGCAGAGAACACCGGGGAGCTGTTTTTT. Protein sequence: CASSQEGLAENTGELFF.

The gene calls are TRBV19 and TRBJ1-5; D possibly corresponds to TRBD1 (6 bases). Trimming took 5 bases from V and 1 from J, leaving 15 bases between them. This CDR3 has 16 residues. Per the germline V gene, CDR1 is LNHDA and CDR2 is SQIVND (reference sequence). The CDR3 sequence: CASSGEQGMSNQPQHF. The CDR3 DNA sequence: TGTGCCAGTAGTGGGGAACAGGGTATGAGCAATCAGCCCCAGCATTTT.

The rearrangement joins TRBV27 to TRBJ2-2; 12 bases line up with TRBD2. The CDR3 length is 16 residues. The germline gives CDR1 MNHEY, CDR2 SMNVEV (reference sequence). J lost 3 bases, V lost 4 bases, and 3 bases had no gene match. CDR3 nucleotide sequence: TGTGCCAGCAGTTCCAGACTAGCGGGAGACACCGGGGAGCTGTTTTTT. It encodes CASSSRLAGDTGELFF.

V is TRBV9 and J is TRBJ2-7; 8 bases map to TRBD2. With 0 bases clipped from V and 0 bases from J, the junction kept 8 bases outside the gene matches. From germline, CDR1 is SGDLS and CDR2 YYNGEE. The CDR3 extends over 17 amino acids. The CDR3 coding sequence is TGTGCCAGCAGCGTAGCCCTCGGGGGGGCGAGCTCCTACGAGCAGTACTTC. This sequence encodes CASSVALGGASSYEQYF.

This clone appeared once. This chain links TRBV28 with TRBJ2-5, with 7 bases aligning to TRBD2. In germline, CDR1 is MDHEN, CDR2 SYDVKM. J was trimmed by 2 bases and V by 3 bases; bases with no gene match: 9. The length of the CDR3 is 16 residues. The CDR3 protein is CASSFSFGEGQETQYF. The CDR3, as DNA: TGTGCCAGCAGTTTCAGTTTCGGGGAGGGGCAAGAGACCCAGTACTTC.

The chain links TRBV6-5 to TRBJ2-1; TRBD1 is a possible D gene (5 bases). Germline-derived CDR1 and CDR2 are MNHEY and SVGAGI. This CDR3 has 13 amino acids. The V gene lost 7 bases and the J gene lost 9 bases, with 16 bases spanning the gap. The CDR3 region has the DNA TGTGCCAGCACCTATCCCAGGGCCGGTGAGCAGTTCTTC. It specifies CASTYPRAGEQFF.

This chain uses TRBV19 with TRBJ1-3, with D tentatively TRBD1 (5 bases). Germline loops: CDR1 LNHDA, CDR2 SQIVND (reference sequence). The CDR3 totals 13 residues. V lost 5 bases, J lost 4 bases, and 9 bases lay in between. The DNA of the CDR3 is TGTGCCAGTAGTCCCCGGACAGGAAACACCATATATTTT. Protein: CASSPRTGNTIYF.

CDR3 in DNA: TGTGCCAGCAGCTTAGGCCCAGATACGCAGTATTTT. This translates into CASSLGPDTQYF. The chain combines TRBV7-3 with TRBJ2-3; D remains unclear. In germline, CDR1 is SGHTA, CDR2 FQGTGA. The length of the CDR3 is 12 residues. Trimming took off 2 bases at V and 4 bases at J, with 4 bases between the two ends.

In this sample, this clone turned up a few times. V and J are TRBV20-1 and TRBJ1-1; tentatively, D is TRBD1 (6 bases). The CDR3 is 12 amino acids. The V gene's germline CDR1 is DFQATT and CDR2 SNEGSKA (reference sequence). Trimming cost V 3 bases and J 2 bases, with 7 bases left between them. The DNA for the CDR3 is TGCAGTGCTAGTGGGGGCAACACTGAAGCTTTCTTT. Translated, it gives CSASGGNTEAFF.

V and J are TRBV28 and TRBJ2-7, with D perhaps TRBD1 (6 bases). The CDR3 runs to 15 residues. The germline V gene encodes CDR1 MDHEN and CDR2 SYDVKM. V lost 2 bases to trimming and J lost 0 bases, with 11 bases between them. CDR3 in amino acids: CASSLGTPISYEQYF. The DNA of the CDR3 is TGTGCCAGCAGTTTAGGGACACCCATCTCCTACGAGCAGTACTTC. The full variable domain, with the rest looked up from reference TRBV28 and TRBJ2-7, is DVKVTQSSRYLVKRTGEKVFLECVQDMDHENMFWYRQDPGLGLRLIYFSYDVKMKEKGDIPEGYSVSREKKERFSLILESASTNQTSMYLCASSLGTPISYEQYFGPGTRLTVT.

The chain carries TRBV7-8 and TRBJ2-7; 10 bases are a match to TRBD1. The CDR3 is 15 amino acids. V dropped 5 bases and J dropped 2; count of bases not matched to a gene: 6. The germline V gene encodes CDR1 SGHVS and CDR2 FQNEAQ. The CDR3, as DNA: TGTGCCAGCAGCGGGGGGACAGGGGCAGCCTACGAGCAGTACTTC. Protein sequence: CASSGGTGAAYEQYF.